The source of this T cell receptor beta chain is a study of PD-L1 blockade in urothelial cancer. Study details: Individuals in the cohort had been given 0 to 3 earlier chemotherapy regimens.

Measured with immunoSEQ multiplex PCR; TCRdb has only the in-frame clones, and not every one. The table has 90,000 to 120,000 clones, around 93% seen once; the top ten hold 0.75% to 0.95%. The germline V gene has CDR1 SGHVS and CDR2 FQNEAQ. The CDR3 totals 12 residues. V lost 5 bases, J lost 5 bases, and 10 bases lay in between. The TCR was taken from a woman older than 75 with urothelial cancer. The chain couples TRBV7-8 to TRBJ2-7; D is undetermined. Sequences were derived from PBMCs, sampled around atezolizumab (anti-PD-L1) treatment. CDR3 residues: CASSPQVDEQYF. The CDR3 nucleotides read TGTGCCAGCAGCCCCCAGGTCGACGAGCAGTACTTC.